This TCR beta chain was sequenced for a study of identical twins. Regarding the study as a whole: For out-of-frame alpha sequences shared by twins, low generation probability was in excess. Insertions ran lower in abundant cord blood beta clonotypes, though not in memory repertoires.

After template switching added a universal primer site, the resulting cDNA carried unique molecular identifiers. TCRdb independently ran MiXCR on the 5' RACE reads; one entry per CDR3 protein. The sample carries around 490,000 distinct CDR3 sequences, more than 13% recorded once. Points on this clonotype: Antigen unknown.

Trimming pared 3 bases from V and 6 bases from J, leaving 15 bases between. The CDR3 covers 14 residues. From germline, CDR1 is SGHTA and CDR2 FQGNSA. The data also belong to a second study, concerning yellow fever vaccine responses in identical twins. That work contributes: The authors reported partly convergent, partly personalized vaccine responses in identical twins.

The V gene is TRBV7-2, the J gene TRBJ2-7; tentative D call: TRBD2 (7 bases). The origin of this receptor is a young woman in good health. The sample was CD4+ T cells sorted from blood. In nucleotides, the CDR3 is TGTGCCAGCAGCTTTTGGGGGGGGGCCTCCGAGCAGTACTTC. Its protein product is CASSFWGGASEQYF.